A selection of T cell receptor beta chains follows, all from one sample in a study of blood T cell repertoires in COVID-19. This table comes from immunoSEQ multiplex PCR, and its TCRdb copy is limited to in-frame clones, with some not included. This sample carries about 110,000 clones, 82% of them seen once, and the ten largest clones take approximately 15%. Source material: peripheral blood. The receptors were sampled from an older woman with acute or convalescent COVID-19. Both conserved end residues are trimmed from each CDR3. Not all rows give a size; the values are once, few, many and, for expanded clones, a class.

j_gene: TRBJ1-1; v_gene: TRBV5-6; abundance: -; CDR3aa: ASSVPSAGYGADTEAF
j_gene: TRBJ2-1; v_gene: TRBV27; abundance: -; CDR3aa: ASSLKANRLAGGEQF
j_gene: TRBJ1-2; v_gene: TRBV19; abundance: -; CDR3aa: ASSYRPNSNGYT
j_gene: TRBJ1-1; v_gene: TRBV29-1; abundance: -; CDR3aa: SVDDGVEAF
j_gene: TRBJ2-3; v_gene: TRBV7-6; abundance: -; CDR3aa: ASSLEAGYTDTQY
j_gene: TRBJ1-3; v_gene: TRBV5-5; abundance: -; CDR3aa: ASSLEQGNTIY
j_gene: TRBJ1-2; v_gene: TRBV5-1; abundance: few; CDR3aa: ASSQGQGDYGYT
j_gene: TRBJ2-2; v_gene: TRBV5-1; abundance: -; CDR3aa: ASSYPGQGAYTGELF
j_gene: TRBJ1-1; v_gene: TRBV7-9; abundance: -; CDR3aa: ASSPARGEGTEAF
j_gene: TRBJ1-5; v_gene: TRBV6-2/TRBV6-3; abundance: -; CDR3aa: ASSTGGVSNQPQH
j_gene: TRBJ1-2; v_gene: TRBV12-3/TRBV12-4; abundance: -; CDR3aa: ASSLGRVYGYT
j_gene: TRBJ1-3; v_gene: TRBV14; abundance: -; CDR3aa: ASSQDWGPSGNTIY
j_gene: TRBJ2-3; v_gene: TRBV7-3; abundance: -; CDR3aa: ASSSNSPPDTQY
j_gene: TRBJ2-1; v_gene: TRBV10-3; abundance: -; CDR3aa: AISEYRTSGGGSYNEQF
j_gene: TRBJ1-3; v_gene: TRBV18; abundance: -; CDR3aa: ASSDTKASGNTIY
j_gene: TRBJ1-6; v_gene: TRBV18; abundance: few; CDR3aa: ASSPLEGGGSPLH
j_gene: TRBJ1-1; v_gene: TRBV7-6; abundance: -; CDR3aa: ASSPLGLHTEAF
j_gene: TRBJ2-1; v_gene: TRBV4-1; abundance: -; CDR3aa: ASSQDGTSGFINEQF
j_gene: TRBJ2-3; v_gene: TRBV5-4; abundance: -; CDR3aa: ASSFAGGPDTQY
j_gene: TRBJ1-2; v_gene: TRBV2; abundance: -; CDR3aa: ASSGTGGGYT
j_gene: TRBJ1-3; v_gene: TRBV7-2; abundance: -; CDR3aa: ASSLSSSGNTIY
j_gene: TRBJ2-7; v_gene: TRBV5-1; abundance: -; CDR3aa: ASRPGTGAYEQY
j_gene: TRBJ1-2; v_gene: TRBV5-1; abundance: -; CDR3aa: ASSAGTLNYGYT
j_gene: TRBJ1-1; v_gene: TRBV5-6; abundance: -; CDR3aa: ASSLGRREAF
j_gene: TRBJ1-2; v_gene: TRBV28; abundance: once; CDR3aa: ASSTGSPPYGYT
j_gene: TRBJ2-5; v_gene: TRBV6-5; abundance: -; CDR3aa: ASTYRGTGETQY
j_gene: TRBJ1-2; v_gene: TRBV3-1/TRBV3-2; abundance: -; CDR3aa: ASSQETETESKCSYT
j_gene: TRBJ1-2; v_gene: TRBV6-6; abundance: once; CDR3aa: ASSSPGDGDYGYT
j_gene: TRBJ1-1; v_gene: TRBV4-1; abundance: -; CDR3aa: ASSQDELGQGIWNTEAF